The present T cell receptor (beta chain) was sequenced within a study of blood T cell repertoires in COVID-19. Study-level information: Acute and convalescent COVID-19 specimens originated in the United States, Italy and Spain. The cDNA or gDNA used as material had been derived from T cells, B-cell-depleted T cells, or PBMCs.

Per the germline V gene, CDR1 is SGDLS and CDR2 is YYNGEE. V was clipped by 2 bases and J by 0 bases, with 24 bases between them. The CDR3 sequence is 20 residues long. This table comes from immunoSEQ multiplex PCR, and its TCRdb copy is limited to in-frame clones, with some not included. The sample comprises 110,000 to 150,000 clones, around three quarters of which are singletons, and roughly 3.5% rests with the top ten. Sample: peripheral blood. This rearrangement joins TRBV9 to TRBJ2-1; possible D gene TRBD2, 6 bases. The sequence was collected from a man between 60 and 75 years old with acute or convalescent COVID-19. The CDR3 protein is CASSVGGTGNNPLSYNEQFF. In DNA, the CDR3 is TGTGCCAGCAGCGTTGGTGGGACTGGCAATAACCCCCTCTCCTACAATGAGCAGTTCTTC.